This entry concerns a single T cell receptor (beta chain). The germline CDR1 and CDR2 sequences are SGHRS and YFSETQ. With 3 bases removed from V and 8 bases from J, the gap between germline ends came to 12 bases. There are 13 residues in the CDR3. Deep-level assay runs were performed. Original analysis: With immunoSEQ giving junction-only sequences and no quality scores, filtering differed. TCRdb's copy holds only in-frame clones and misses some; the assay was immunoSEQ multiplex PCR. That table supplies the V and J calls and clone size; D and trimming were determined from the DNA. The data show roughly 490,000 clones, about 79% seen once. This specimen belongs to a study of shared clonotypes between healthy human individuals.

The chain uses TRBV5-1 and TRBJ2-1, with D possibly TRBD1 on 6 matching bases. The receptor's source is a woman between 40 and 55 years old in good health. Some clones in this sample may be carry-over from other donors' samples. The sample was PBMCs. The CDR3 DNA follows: TGCGCCAGCAGCTATATAGGGGGTGATGAGCAGTTCTTC. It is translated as CASSYIGGDEQFF.